The 28 T cell receptor gamma chains presented below share a single source sample, sequenced in a study of gammadelta T cells in human blood. TCRdb repeated clone calling on the RT-PCR reads with CATT. The table lists under 350 gamma-chain clones, about 15% of them singletons. The sample consisted of Vgamma9Vdelta2 gamma-delta T cells from adult blood. The receptors here all came from a human donor.

A word on this clone: A far larger clone is only one base removed, so a read error is likely. The rearrangement uses TRGV9 and TRGJP. Gene TRGJP1 matches the end of the DNA better, so the J call may be wrong. The CDR3 runs to 17 residues. Germline CDR1 GITISATS, CDR2 ISYDGTV (reference sequence). CDR3 sequence (DNA): TGTGCCTTGTGGGTATCCGAGGCGGAGTTGGGCAAAAAAATCAAGATATTT. Encoded protein: CALWVSEAELGKKIKIF.

This clone was seen a few times. The protein that TCRdb holds for this DNA derives from a much larger clone and differs from the translated DNA at residue 10, which likely indicates a read error; the protein shown here is translated from the DNA. The chain recombines TRGV2 with TRGJ1 or TRGJ2. CDR3 length: 12 residues. CDR1 and CDR2 (germline): EGSNGY, YDSYNSKV. The CDR3 sequence: CATWDGLRKILF. The CDR3 DNA follows: TGTGCCACCTGGGACGGGCTTAGAAAGATACTCTTT.

In this sample, this clone turned up a few times. One base separates it from a far larger clone, so it is likely a read error. Other DNA sequences in the sample encode the same CDR3. The J gene is TRGJ1 or TRGJ2, the V gene TRGV10. TRGV10 is filed as an ORF, its function uncertain. V lost 8 bases, J lost 12 bases, and 14 bases stayed unmatched. The CDR3 runs 12 residues. CDR3 in DNA: TGTGCTGCGTGGGATTACTTTAGCTGGAAACTCTTT. Residues: CAAWDYFSWKLF.

Worth noting for this clone: This may arise from a read error, as a much more abundant clone is one base away. This chain joins TRGV9 and TRGJP. TCRdb does not report a J gene; here it was assigned by matching the DNA to germline references. This CDR3 is 18 amino acids long. Germline CDR1 is GITISATS and CDR2 is ISYDGTV (reference sequence). The CDR3 sequence: CALWDPLGQELDKKIKVF. DNA for the CDR3: TGTGCCTTGTGGGATCCGCTGGGCCAAGAGTTGGACAAAAAAATCAAGGTATTT.

As to this clone: TCRdb pairs this DNA with a much larger clone's protein that differs at residue 5, likely a read error; the protein shown was translated from the DNA. The chain is built from TRGV2 and TRGJ1 or TRGJ2. The J segment lost 10 bases and the V segment lost 4 bases, leaving 10 bases of the junction unmatched. The CDR3 covers 12 residues. Germline V lookup: CDR1 EGSNGY, CDR2 YDSYNSKV. CDR3 protein: CATWEGLRKKLF. The CDR3 DNA follows: TGTGCCACCTGGGAGGGGCTTAGAAAGAAACTCTTT.

By share of the sample, this clone is hyperexpanded (1% or more). Other DNA sequences from this sample encode an identical CDR3 as well. The gene calls are TRGV9 and TRGJP. Losses at the gene ends were 0 bases for V and 6 bases for J; bases not matched to a gene: 2. The germline CDR1 and CDR2 sequences are GITISATS and ISYDGTV (reference sequence). This CDR3 contains 16 residues. In DNA form, the CDR3 reads TGTGCCTTGTGGGAGGTGGCAGAGTTGGGCAAAAAAATCAAGGTATTT. The encoded protein is CALWEVAELGKKIKVF.

In its sample, this clone is large. The genes are TRGV10 and TRGJP1. TRGV10 is noted as an ORF with a role that remains uncertain. The V gene end was trimmed by 8 bases and the J gene end by 0 bases; junction bases not matched to a gene: 1. The CDR3 covers 13 residues. CDR3 region: CAAWDTTGWFKIF. As DNA, the CDR3 is TGTGCTGCGTGGGATACCACTGGTTGGTTCAAGATATTT.

Concerning this clone: The amino acid sequence in TCRdb belongs to a much larger clone and departs from this DNA's translation at residue 8, likely a sequencing read error; the sequence shown is translated from the DNA. This chain links TRGV9 with TRGJP. The germline CDR1 and CDR2 sequences are GITISATS and ISYDGTV (reference sequence). The ends lost 0 bases at V and 10 bases at J; junction bases unmatched: 6. This CDR3 contains 16 residues. The CDR3 region has the DNA TGTGCCTTGTGGGAGGTGCAGGATTTGGGCAAAAAAATCAAGGTATTT. Translation: CALWEVQDLGKKIKVF.

As concerns this clone: The protein TCRdb lists belongs to a much larger clone and differs from this DNA's translation at residue 14, which points to a read error; the protein shown is made from the DNA. V gene TRGV9 combines with J gene TRGJP. The CDR3 has 16 amino acids. Per the germline V gene, CDR1 is GITISATS and CDR2 is ISYDGTV (reference sequence). CDR3 amino acids: CALWEVQELGKKIEVF. CDR3 nucleotides: TGTGCCTTGTGGGAGGTCCAAGAGTTGGGCAAAAAAATCGAGGTATTT.

The sample holds a few counts of this clone. A much larger clone lies a single base off, so this may be a read error. Other nucleotide sequences in the sample specify the same CDR3. The chain combines TRGV9 with TRGJP. Germline V gene data show CDR1 as GITISATS and CDR2 as ISYDGTV (reference sequence). The CDR3 has 18 amino acids. The CDR3 loop is CALWEADVAGLGKKIKVF. The DNA of the CDR3 is TGTGCCTTGTGGGAGGCGGATGTCGCGGGGTTGGGCAAAAAGATCAAGGTATTT.

There are a few counts of this clone. It differs at one base from a far larger clone, so likely a read error. The chain has TRGV9 and TRGJP. The CDR3 extends over 17 amino acids. The germline CDR1 and CDR2 sequences are GITISATS and ISYDGTV (reference sequence). In nucleotides, the CDR3 is TGTGCCTTGTGGGAGGTGAAACAAGAGTTGTGCAAAAAAATCAAGGTATTT. Its translation: CALWEVKQELCKKIKVF.

By share of the sample, this clone is large (0.1 to 1%). V usage is TRGV9 and J usage is TRGJ1 or TRGJ2. CDR1 is GITISATS, CDR2 ISYDGTV, per germline (reference sequence). The CDR3 is 12 amino acids. V gave up 0 bases and J gave up 6 bases; unmatched junction bases: 2. The CDR3 here is CALWEVGYKKLF. In nucleotides, the CDR3 is TGTGCCTTGTGGGAGGTGGGTTATAAGAAACTCTTT.

This clone is large (0.1 to 1%) by share. One base away lies a much larger clone, so this may be a sequencing read error. The same CDR3 is also encoded by other DNA sequences in this sample. The gene calls are TRGV9 and TRGJP. The V gene end was trimmed by 0 bases and the J gene end by 4 bases; junction bases not matched to a gene: 3. The germline V gene encodes CDR1 GITISATS and CDR2 ISYDGTV (reference sequence). CDR3 length: 17 residues. CDR3: CALWEVQQELGKKIKVF. CDR3 bases: TGTGCCTTGTGGGAGGTGCAACAAGAGTTGGGCAAAAAAATCAAGGTATTT.

On this clone: A read error is the likely source, as a far larger clone sits one nucleotide away. This specimen includes other DNA sequences encoding the same CDR3. The V gene is TRGV9, the J gene TRGJP. With V trimmed by 4 bases and J by 8 bases, 8 bases remained unmatched. The CDR3 length is 16 residues. The germline CDR1 and CDR2 sequences are GITISATS and ISYDGTV (reference sequence). CDR3 protein: CALWEVGKLGKKIKVF. The CDR3 DNA reads as TGTGCCTTGTGGGAAGTGGGGAAGTTGGGCAAAAAAATCAAGGTATTT.

This clone is judged hyperexpanded. V usage is TRGV9 and J usage is TRGJ1 or TRGJ2. The CDR3 is 11 residues long. In germline, CDR1 is GITISATS, CDR2 ISYDGTV (reference sequence). V dropped 2 bases and J dropped 8; count of bases not matched to a gene: 3. CDR3 region: CALWEGNKKLF. CDR3 DNA: TGTGCCTTGTGGGAGGGAAATAAGAAACTCTTT.

Worth noting for this clone: With only one base between it and a far larger clone, this is likely a read error. Within the sample, other DNA sequences also encode this same CDR3. The V gene is TRGV9, the J gene TRGJP. The length of the CDR3 is 16 residues. Germline CDR1 reads GITISATS; CDR2 reads ISYDGTV (reference sequence). The CDR3 DNA reads TGTGCCTTGTGGGAGGTGGAAGAGTTGGGTAAAAAAATCAAGGTATTT. This sequence encodes CALWEVEELGKKIKVF.

A remark on this clone: With only one base between it and a far larger clone, this is likely a read error. The chain joins TRGV9 to TRGJP. From germline, CDR1 is GITISATS and CDR2 ISYDGTV (reference sequence). CDR3 length: 15 residues. The CDR3 protein is CALGEVQVGKKIKVF. The CDR3 nucleotides read TGTGCCTTGGGGGAGGTGCAGGTGGGCAAAAAAATCAAGGTATTT.

Of note for this clone: A far larger clone is off by one base, so a read error is likely. This sequence joins TRGV9 and TRGJP. Since TCRdb gives no J gene, matching the DNA to germline was used here to assign it. The V gene's germline CDR1 is GITISATS and CDR2 ISYDGTV (reference sequence). This CDR3 contains 15 residues. In nucleotides, the CDR3 is TGTGCCTTGTGGGAGCGAGAGTTGGACAAAAAAATCAAGGTATTT. Its protein product is CALWERELDKKIKVF.

This clone has just a few counts. It is likely a read error: a sequence one base away is far more abundant. Other DNA variants within this sample encode the same CDR3. The genes are TRGV9 and TRGJP. Per the germline V gene, CDR1 is GITISATS and CDR2 is ISYDGTV (reference sequence). The CDR3 consists of 18 residues. CDR3 loop: CALWEAAHSELGKKIKVF. The DNA of the CDR3 is TGTGCGTTGTGGGAGGCGGCCCATAGTGAGTTGGGCAAAAAAATCAAGGTATTT.

This clone was counted only a few times. The protein TCRdb gives is from a much larger clone and does not agree with this DNA's translation at residue 9, likely a read error; the protein shown here comes from the DNA. The chain carries TRGV10 and TRGJ1 or TRGJ2. TRGV10 is flagged as an ORF with uncertain function. Unmatched junction bases numbered 14, after V lost 8 bases and J lost 12 bases. The CDR3 is 12 amino acids. As DNA, the CDR3 is TGTGCTGCGTGGGATTATTTTAGCAGGAAACTCTTT. Protein product: CAAWDYFSRKLF.

The sample holds a few counts of this clone. This likely traces to a read error, being one base from a far larger clone. J is TRGJP and V is TRGV9. Germline CDR1 GITISATS, CDR2 ISYDGTV (reference sequence). The CDR3 is 16 amino acids. The CDR3 protein is CALWEAQELGKEIKVF. The CDR3 DNA reads TGTGCCTTGTGGGAGGCCCAAGAGTTGGGCAAAGAAATCAAGGTATTT.

The rearrangement links TRGV9 to TRGJP. The J gene, missing from TCRdb, was assigned here through DNA to germline matching. The J segment lost 12 bases and the V segment lost 0 bases, leaving 8 bases of the junction unmatched. CDR3 length equals 16 residues. Germline CDR1 and CDR2: GITISATS and ISYDGTV (reference sequence). CDR3 nucleotides: TGTGCCTTGTGGGAGGTGCCGTTAAAGGGCAAAAAAATCAAGGTATTT. The encoded protein is CALWEVPLKGKKIKVF.

Remarks on this clone: A far larger clone differs by one base, so this is likely a read error. The gene calls are TRGV9 and TRGJP. The length of the CDR3 is 14 residues. Germline V gene sequence: CDR1 GITISATS, CDR2 ISYDGTV (reference sequence). CDR3 in amino acids: CALWEELDKKIKVF. For the CDR3, the DNA is TGTGCCTTGTGGGAAGAGTTGGACAAAAAAATCAAGGTATTT.

In regard to this clone: With only one base between it and a far larger clone, this is likely a read error. In the same sample, other DNA sequences code for this CDR3. The gene calls are TRGV9 and TRGJP. Germline-derived CDR1 and CDR2 are GITISATS and ISYDGTV (reference sequence). The CDR3 length is 15 residues. The CDR3 nucleotides read TGTGCCTTGTGGGAGAAAGAGTTGGGCAAAAAAATTAAGGTATTT. It encodes CALWEKELGKKIKVF.

Notes on this clone: It differs at one base from a far larger clone, so likely a read error. Distinct nucleotide sequences in the sample also encode this CDR3. This chain uses TRGV9 with TRGJP. Germline CDR1 GITISATS, CDR2 ISYDGTV (reference sequence). CDR3 size: 15 residues. CDR3 sequence reads: CALWEKELGKKIKVF. The CDR3 bases are TGTGCCTTGTGGGAGAAAGAGTTGGGTAAAAAAATCAAGGTATTT.

A remark on this clone: The likely explanation is a read error, given a far larger clone one base away. Different DNA sequences within this sample yield the same CDR3. The chain couples TRGV9 to TRGJP. J lost 9 bases, V lost 2 bases, and 7 bases had no gene match. The germline gives CDR1 GITISATS, CDR2 ISYDGTV (reference sequence). CDR3 length equals 16 residues. The CDR3 DNA reads TGTGCCTTGTGGGAGGACTTTGGGTTGGGCAAAAAAATCAAGGTATTT. Translating gives CALWEDFGLGKKIKVF.

A note on this clone: A far larger clone differs by one base, so this is likely a read error. J is TRGJP and V is TRGV9. CDR1 and CDR2 (germline): GITISATS, ISYDGTV (reference sequence). This CDR3 is built from 17 residues. The CDR3 reads CALWEVQGELCKKIKVF. As DNA, the CDR3 is TGTGCCTTGTGGGAGGTGCAGGGAGAGTTGTGCAAAAAAATCAAGGTATTT.

This clone is termed hyperexpanded. V and J are TRGV9 and TRGJP. The germline V gene has CDR1 GITISATS and CDR2 ISYDGTV (reference sequence). The trim removed 0 bases at V and 4 bases at J, leaving 3 bases unmatched. The CDR3 extends over 17 amino acids. The CDR3 loop reads CALWEVKQELGKKIKVF. CDR3 coding DNA: TGTGCCTTGTGGGAGGTGAAACAAGAGTTGGGCAAAAAAATCAAGGTATTT.